This TCR beta chain was identified during a study of shared clonotypes between healthy human individuals. Study information: The people who gave samples were two women and three men aged 18 to 49.

Every one of the donors was a Caucasian adult that lived in Nashville, Tennessee. The sample holds a few counts of this clone. Germline V lookup: CDR1 SGHVS, CDR2 FQNEAQ. The CDR3 is made up of 15 amino acids. V lost 7 bases and J 4 bases, leaving 20 bases between the germline ends. DNA input for the unsorted PBMC replicate PCRs was 300 ng, 25,000 to 30,000 T cell genomes. Sequencing was performed with immunoSEQ multiplex PCR; in TCRdb, only in-frame clones are kept and a portion is missing. Altogether fewer than 700,000 clones are present, roughly 79% being singletons, with the ten largest covering about 12%.

V is TRBV7-8 and J is TRBJ2-7; possibly TRBD2 for D (7 bases). Source material: PBMCs. The TCR originated in a woman between 40 and 50 years old in good health. Some clones in this sample may be carry-over from other donors' samples. CDR3 loop: CASTSLEGGWYEQYF. The CDR3 coding sequence is TGTGCCAGCACCTCCTTGGAGGGGGGGTGGTACGAGCAGTACTTC.